The following is a T cell receptor beta chain sequence with its context. Its antigen is not identified. The record originates from a study of beta chain features in type 1 diabetes. Overall study findings and caveats: A possible short-template PCR bias applies equally to patients and controls. Type 1 diabetes patients had fewer VDJ junction insertions and more deletions.

Expressed TCRB transcripts were sequenced because the isolated RNA had all been reverse transcribed beforehand. TCRdb keeps only in-frame clones here, not all; method: immunoSEQ multiplex PCR. This sample carries 900,000 or so clones, about a sixth of them seen once, and the ten largest clones take 0.02% to 0.03%. A CD45RO/CCR7/CD25/CD127/CD95/CD27 panel sorted naive, central memory, regulatory and stem cell-like memory CD4+ cells. This CDR3 region has 13 residues. V lost 2 bases to trimming and J lost 1 base, with 7 bases between them. The V gene's germline CDR1 is SGHDT and CDR2 YYEEEE. The chain combines TRBV5-6 with TRBJ2-7; a weak D match, TRBD2 (5 bases). This TCR came from a woman aged 18-29 years in good health. The sample taken for sequencing was naive CD4+ T cells from blood. CDR3 sequence (DNA): TGTGCCAGCAGCTTCTTAGCGTCCTACGAGCAGTACTTC. Translated: CASSFLASYEQYF.